The 6 T cell receptor beta chains presented below share a single source sample, sequenced in a study of Graves' ophthalmopathy and Graves' hyperthyroidism. For repertoire sequencing, the TCR beta CDR3 regions were amplified from RNA transcripts. In the first round, RT-PCR was carried out with HTBI primers, and a multiplex PCR formed the second round. TCRdb independently ran MiXCR on the multiplex PCR reads; one entry per CDR3 protein. This table has some 1.1 million distinct CDR3 sequences, approximately 35% appearing once. The sample was peripheral blood or thyroid tissue (not recorded which). The receptors here all came from an adult man with Graves' hyperthyroidism.

This clonotype was detected a few times. One end of the junction is discordant with germline, which a read error may explain. The CDR3 nucleotides are TGTGCCAGCAGTGAATTTGACCGGGGGACCCAGTACTTC. It specifies CASSEFDRGTQYF. V gene TRBV10-3 combines with J gene TRBJ2-5, with D possibly TRBD2 on 5 matching bases. Germline V lookup: CDR1 ENHRY, CDR2 SYGVKD. CDR3 size: 13 residues.

This chain connects TRBV10-2 to TRBJ2-7; the D gene could be TRBD1 or TRBD2 (5 bases each). V was trimmed by 0 bases and J by 2 bases, leaving 8 bases between them. In germline, CDR1 is WSHSY, CDR2 SAAADI. The CDR3 consists of 14 residues. CDR3 sequence: CASSESGTTYEQYF. The CDR3 region has the DNA TGCGCCAGCAGTGAGTCAGGGACGACCTACGAGCAGTACTTC.

The chain employs TRBV7-9 and TRBJ2-1; D gene unclear. The V end was cut by 5 bases, the J end by 8 bases, with 10 bases between. The V gene's germline CDR1 is SEHNR and CDR2 FQNEAQ (reference sequence). The CDR3 length is 12 residues. CDR3 nucleotide sequence: TGTGCCAGCAGCAAACTTACCGATGAGCAGTTCTTC. Its translation is CASSKLTDEQFF.

The rearrangement uses TRBV7-8 and TRBJ1-2; D may be TRBD1 (6 bases). The ends were cut back, 7 bases at V and 0 bases at J, with 15 bases in the middle. CDR1 is SGHVS and CDR2 is FQNEAQ in the germline V gene. The CDR3 is 15 residues long. CDR3 loop: CASIEGQQPNYGYTF. Here the CDR3 DNA reads TGTGCCAGCATCGAGGGACAACAACCTAACTATGGCTACACCTTC.

Many counts were recorded for this clonotype. This sequence joins TRBV19 and TRBJ1-1; perhaps TRBD1 as D (6 bases). Germline assignment: CDR1 LNHDA and CDR2 SQIVND (reference sequence). The CDR3 runs 15 residues. Trimming shortened V by 2 bases and J by 2 bases, and 12 bases separated the two germline ends. This chain's CDR3 is CASSISTDSNTEAFF. In DNA, the CDR3 is TGTGCCAGTAGTATATCGACGGACAGCAACACTGAAGCTTTCTTT.

This clonotype was seen a handful of times. A much larger clone lies one base from this, so it may be a read error. The chain combines TRBV29-1 with TRBJ1-1; D not resolved. The CDR3 spans 12 residues. V gave up 6 bases and J gave up 6 bases, with 14 bases separating them. Germline V gene lookup returns CDR1 SQVTM and CDR2 ANQGSEA. CDR3 nucleotides: TGCAGCGTCACCCCGGGATGGCCTGAAGCTTTCTTT. Its translation: CSVTPGWPEAFF.